The 32 T cell receptor beta chains presented below share a single source sample, sequenced in a study of PD-L1 blockade in urothelial cancer. The data were produced by immunoSEQ multiplex PCR, yet TCRdb's version contains in-frame clones alone and is incomplete. The table has approximately 67,000 clones, approximately 83% seen once. Time point defined: pretreatment peripheral blood. The sample consisted of PBMCs, taken around atezolizumab (anti-PD-L1) treatment. Receptors were obtained from a man in his 60s with urothelial cancer.

V gene TRBV5-8 combines with J gene TRBJ2-5, with TRBD2 matching 8 bases. The CDR3 is 17 amino acids. Germline CDR1 reads SGHTS; CDR2 reads YDEGEE. The junction had 20 bases not matched to a gene; V was cut back by 4 bases and J by 9 bases. CDR3 coding DNA: TGTGCCAGCAGCCATTCGAGGGTAGCGGGGCCCCGGGGGCCCCAGTACTTC. Its translation is CASSHSRVAGPRGPQYF.

This rearrangement joins TRBV5-6 to TRBJ2-5; 9 nucleotides line up with TRBD1. Judging by the DNA end, TRBJ2-7 fits better; the J call may be wrong. The CDR3 loop spans 16 amino acids. From germline, CDR1 is SGHDT and CDR2 YYEEEE. The DNA of the CDR3 is TGTGCCAGCAGCTCTTCCGGGACAGGGACTTTTTACGAGCAGTACTTC. As protein: CASSSSGTGTFYEQYF.

V usage is TRBV21-1 and J usage is TRBJ2-1; the table gives TRBD1 as D, unverified against the DNA. TRBV21-1 is termed a pseudogene. The CDR3 runs to 14 residues. CDR3: CASSRRTGPNEQFF. The CDR3 DNA follows: TGTGCCAGCAGCCGTCGGACAGGGCCAAATGAGCAGTTCTTC.

This chain connects TRBV7-6 to TRBJ1-1; D unclear. This CDR3 comprises 13 residues. Deletions cut 5 bases from V and 2 bases from J, with 9 bases between. Per the germline V gene, CDR1 is SGHVS and CDR2 is FNYEAQ. As DNA, the CDR3 is TGTGCCAGCAGCCCAGGTGGCAACACTGAAGCTTTCTTT. Residues: CASSPGGNTEAFF.

V is TRBV5-1 and J is TRBJ2-7, with 9 bases identical to TRBD1. V lost 5 bases and J lost 0; bases outside the gene matches: 3. Germline V lookup: CDR1 SGHRS, CDR2 YFSETQ. The CDR3 spans 14 residues. CDR3 DNA sequence: TGCGCCAGCAGGGGACAGGGCGCCTCCTACGAGCAGTACTTC. This translates into CASRGQGASYEQYF.

The rearrangement joins TRBV29-1 to TRBJ1-1, with D possibly matching TRBD1 (6 bases). Germline V CDR1 and CDR2: SQVTM, ANQGSEA. The CDR3 covers 14 residues. V lost 7 bases and J 4 bases, leaving 19 bases between the germline ends. The CDR3 coding sequence is TGCAGCGCCCCGGGGGAGGGGGTAGGCACTGAAGCTTTCTTT. It codes for CSAPGEGVGTEAFF.

The chain combines TRBV12-5 with TRBJ1-1, with unresolved D. Germline V gene lookup returns CDR1 LGHNT and CDR2 FRNRAP. With 1 base removed from V and 4 bases from J, the gap between germline ends came to 7 bases. The CDR3 runs 13 residues. The CDR3 sequence is CASGLGGFTEAFF. The CDR3 DNA reads as TGTGCTAGTGGTTTGGGAGGTTTCACTGAAGCTTTCTTT.

This clone was counted only a few times. V and J are TRBV5-6 and TRBJ1-4; 7 bases are a match to TRBD1. There are 13 residues in the CDR3. V shed 1 base, J shed 8 bases, and the junction held 2 bases outside the gene matches. Germline lookup yields CDR1 SGHDT and CDR2 YYEEEE. Written as DNA, the CDR3 is TGTGCCAGCAGCTTGTTGGACAGGGAAAAACTGTTTTTT. Amino acid sequence: CASSLLDREKLFF. Looking up the rest from reference TRBV5-6 and TRBJ1-4 gives the full variable domain: DAGVTQSPTHLIKTRGQQVTLRCSPKSGHDTVSWYQQALGQGPQFIFQYYEEEERQRGNFPDRFSGHQFPNYSSELNVNALLLGDSALYLCASSLLDREKLFFGSGTQLSVL.

The chain couples TRBV19 to TRBJ2-2, with D tentatively TRBD1 (5 bases). Germline V gene sequence: CDR1 LNHDA, CDR2 SQIVND (reference sequence). This CDR3 has 15 amino acids. V shed 6 bases and J shed 7 bases, with 18 bases lying between them. The CDR3 loop is CASRIPTGVFGELFF. The CDR3 DNA reads as TGTGCCAGTAGAATACCCACAGGAGTTTTCGGGGAGCTGTTTTTT.

The J gene is TRBJ2-3, the V gene TRBV9; 7 nucleotides match TRBD2. The ends lost 5 bases at V and 2 bases at J; junction bases unmatched: 5. This CDR3 spans 14 amino acids. Germline lookup yields CDR1 SGDLS and CDR2 YYNGEE. For the CDR3, the DNA is TGTGCCAGCAGTCCGGGACTAAACACAGATACGCAGTATTTT. Its protein is CASSPGLNTDTQYF.

This chain joins TRBV18 and TRBJ2-3; TRBD1 matches at 10 bases. V lost 3 bases and J lost 4; bases outside the gene matches: 4. Germline values: CDR1 KGHSH, CDR2 LQKENI. The CDR3 loop spans 15 amino acids. This CDR3 reads CASSPGQGSADTQYF. The CDR3 bases are TGTGCCAGCTCACCGGGACAGGGGAGCGCAGATACGCAGTATTTT.

The rearrangement uses TRBV23-1 and TRBJ1-6; 7 nucleotides align to TRBD1. TRBV23-1 is filed as an ORF, its function uncertain. The V and J ends lost 5 bases and 7 bases, in that order; junction bases with no gene match: 14. The CDR3 consists of 17 residues. CDR3 in DNA: TGCGCCAGCAGTTATTCCGGACAGGATATAGGGAATTCACCCCTCCACTTT. As protein: CASSYSGQDIGNSPLHF.

The chain recombines TRBV5-6 with TRBJ2-7, with 7 positions matching TRBD2. V gave up 1 base and J gave up 2 bases; unmatched junction bases: 9. The CDR3 contains 16 residues. Per germline, CDR1 SGHDT and CDR2 YYEEEE. As DNA, the CDR3 is TGTGCCAGCAGCTTGTGGGGGGGACTCGAGACCTACGAGCAGTACTTC. The encoded protein is CASSLWGGLETYEQYF.

This chain's CDR3 is CASSSRQGDSPLHF. DNA of the CDR3: TGTGCCAGCTCATCGCGACAGGGGGATTCACCCCTCCACTTT. V is TRBV18 and J is TRBJ1-6; 9 bases agree with TRBD1. The CDR3 is 14 amino acids. CDR1 KGHSH and CDR2 LQKENI come from the germline V gene. Trimming took 5 bases from V and 8 from J; bases not matched to a gene: 4. Using reference TRBV18 and TRBJ1-6 for the parts outside the CDR3, the full variable domain is NAGVMQNPRHLVRRRGQEARLRCSPMKGHSHVYWYRQLPEEGLKFMVYLQKENIIDESGMPKERFSAEFPKEGPSILRIQQVVRGDSAAYFCASSSRQGDSPLHFGNGTRLTVT.

V gene TRBV7-7 combines with J gene TRBJ2-2; perhaps TRBD1 as D (6 bases). This CDR3 contains 14 residues. The V gene's germline CDR1 is SSHAT and CDR2 FNYEAQ (reference sequence). CDR3 nucleotides: TGTGCTAGCGCTACAGGGAGAGGTACCGGGGAGCTGTTTTTT. As protein: CASATGRGTGELFF.

The rearrangement uses TRBV12-5 and TRBJ2-2, with a weak D call TRBD1 (6 bases). The V gene's germline CDR1 is LGHNT and CDR2 FRNRAP. There are 15 residues in the CDR3. The V end lost 2 bases, the J end lost 5 bases, and 12 bases lay between the germline ends. The CDR3 DNA reads as TGTGCTAGTGGTTTGCCTACAGGGCTTACCGGGGAGCTGTTTTTT. Its translation: CASGLPTGLTGELFF. The full variable domain, rest sourced from reference TRBV12-5 and TRBJ2-2, is DARVTQTPRHKVTEMGQEVTMRCQPILGHNTVFWYRQTMMQGLELLAYFRNRAPLDDSGMPKDRFSAEMPDATLATLKIQPSEPRDSAVYFCASGLPTGLTGELFFGEGSRLTVL.

V is TRBV7-2 and J is TRBJ2-1, with 7 bases that match TRBD2. CDR1 is SGHTA and CDR2 is FQGNSA in the germline V gene. V lost 3 bases and J lost 3; bases outside the gene matches: 2. CDR3 length equals 14 residues. This CDR3 is CASSFGGVYNEQFF. The CDR3 nucleotides are TGTGCCAGCAGCTTTGGGGGGGTCTACAATGAGCAGTTCTTC.

In this sample, this clone turned up once. The chain joins TRBV18 to TRBJ2-7, with 11 bases fitting TRBD2. This CDR3 is 14 amino acids long. Germline V gene sequence: CDR1 KGHSH, CDR2 LQKENI. The V gene end was trimmed by 3 bases and the J gene end by 4 bases; junction bases not matched to a gene: 2. DNA of the CDR3: TGTGCCAGCTCACCGACTAGCGGGGAGTACGAGCAGTACTTC. As protein: CASSPTSGEYEQYF.

V and J are TRBV30 and TRBJ2-6; D possibly corresponds to TRBD2 (7 bases). This CDR3 has 13 amino acids. Trimming took off 8 bases at V and 3 bases at J, with 11 bases between the two ends. CDR1 and CDR2 (germline): GTSNPN, SVGIG (reference sequence). The CDR3 DNA reads as TGTGCCCAAGGGGGGGATGGGGCCAACGTCCTGACTTTC. It translates to CAQGGDGANVLTF.

The genes are TRBV5-1 and TRBJ2-7; a possible D gene is TRBD2 (5 bases). V was shortened by 6 bases and J by 7 bases, with 17 bases between the two germline ends. Germline V gives CDR1 SGHRS, CDR2 YFSETQ. The CDR3 runs 13 residues. This CDR3 reads CASNSGPPGEQYF. The CDR3 nucleotides are TGCGCCAGCAACTCGGGCCCCCCGGGGGAGCAGTACTTC.

V gene TRBV27 combines with J gene TRBJ1-2; 10 nucleotides align to TRBD1. The CDR3 runs to 14 residues. Germline CDR1 reads MNHEY; CDR2 reads SMNVEV (reference sequence). V lost 4 bases, J lost 5 bases, and 4 bases stayed unmatched. The CDR3 DNA sequence: TGTGCCAGCAGTTCGACAGGGGGCGCGTATGGCTACACCTTC. Translated: CASSSTGGAYGYTF.

This clone was picked up a small number of times. The rearrangement joins TRBV12-5 to TRBJ2-7; 8 bases align to TRBD1. Germline CDR1 and CDR2: LGHNT and FRNRAP. The V and J ends lost 4 bases and 6 bases, in that order; junction bases with no gene match: 8. The CDR3 runs 14 residues. This chain's CDR3 is CASGSGGAGGEQYF. The CDR3 nucleotides are TGTGCTAGTGGTTCAGGGGGCGCCGGGGGCGAGCAGTACTTC.

This chain connects TRBV19 to TRBJ2-7; 7 positions agree with TRBD1. Germline assignment: CDR1 LNHDA and CDR2 SQIVND (reference sequence). J was trimmed by 3 bases and V by 6 bases; bases with no gene match: 5. The CDR3 contains 13 residues. In DNA form, the CDR3 reads TGTGCCAGTAGACACAGGGGAAGCTACGAGCAGTACTTC. This encodes CASRHRGSYEQYF.

V usage is TRBV25-1 and J usage is TRBJ2-2; the D gene is possibly TRBD2 (5 bases). This CDR3 contains 16 residues. CDR1 is MGHDK, CDR2 SYGVNS, per germline. Deletions cut 3 bases from V and 5 bases from J, with 16 bases between. The CDR3 spells CASSELDLRRTGELFF. In nucleotides, the CDR3 is TGTGCCAGCAGTGAGCTCGATCTAAGGAGGACCGGGGAGCTGTTTTTT.

The chain couples TRBV27 to TRBJ1-5; tentative D call: TRBD1 (6 bases). Germline-derived CDR1 and CDR2 are MNHEY and SMNVEV (reference sequence). The germline V and J ends were trimmed by 5 bases and 5 bases, with 16 bases remaining between them. This CDR3 comprises 15 residues. The CDR3 DNA follows: TGTGCCAGCAGTGCCAAAACAGGGTTGGATCAGCCCCAGCATTTT. This gives the protein CASSAKTGLDQPQHF.

CDR3 in DNA: TGTGCCTGGAGTCCCGCAGGGAGGAGGGAGACCCAGTACTTC. As protein: CAWSPAGRRETQYF. The gene calls are TRBV30 and TRBJ2-5, with D perhaps TRBD2 (6 bases). The CDR3 totals 14 residues. V was cut by 2 bases and J by 5 bases, with 15 bases left in between. Per the germline V gene, CDR1 is GTSNPN and CDR2 is SVGIG (reference sequence).

The chain employs TRBV9 and TRBJ2-2; no definite D call. Germline V gene sequence: CDR1 SGDLS, CDR2 YYNGEE. The CDR3 length is 13 residues. V shed 0 bases and J shed 7 bases, with 7 bases lying between them. DNA of the CDR3: TGTGCCAGCAGCGTAGCGGAGCTCGGGGAGCTGTTTTTT. Translated: CASSVAELGELFF.

The chain combines TRBV4-3 with TRBJ2-1; no clear D. Germline-derived CDR1 and CDR2 are LGHNA and YSLEER. V was clipped by 4 bases and J by 6 bases, with 10 bases between them. The CDR3 extends over 13 amino acids. The DNA of the CDR3 is TGCGCCAGCAGCCTACGTGAGCTCAATGAGCAGTTCTTC. Its protein product is CASSLRELNEQFF.

V and J are TRBV7-9 and TRBJ2-5; tentative D call: TRBD1 (6 bases). The CDR3 consists of 13 residues. CDR1 is SEHNR, CDR2 FQNEAQ, per germline (reference sequence). Trimming removed 5 bases from V and 2 bases from J, with 9 bases in between. The CDR3 protein is CASSRTEQETQYF. The CDR3 nucleotides read TGTGCCAGCAGCAGGACAGAGCAAGAGACCCAGTACTTC. The full variable domain, rest sourced from reference TRBV7-9 and TRBJ2-5, is DTGVSQNPRHKITKRGQNVTFRCDPISEHNRLYWYRQTLGQGPEFLTYFQNEAQLEKSRLLSDRFSAERPKGSFSTLEIQRTEQGDSAMYLCASSRTEQETQYFGPGTRLLVL.

V usage is TRBV5-1 and J usage is TRBJ2-1; 13 positions match TRBD2. V shed 6 bases, J shed 11 bases, and the junction held 11 bases outside the gene matches. The CDR3 is made up of 15 amino acids. Per the germline V gene, CDR1 is SGHRS and CDR2 is YFSETQ. The DNA of the CDR3 is TGCGCCAGCATCCGGACTAGCGGGGGCCTCTCCCAGCAGTTCTTC. Encoded protein: CASIRTSGGLSQQFF.

The rearrangement uses TRBV19 and TRBJ1-5; 11 bases map to TRBD1. Looked up from germline, CDR1 is LNHDA and CDR2 is SQIVND (reference sequence). The CDR3 extends over 17 amino acids. After removal of 5 bases from V and 3 bases from J, the junction contained 9 bases not matched to a gene. Here the CDR3 DNA reads TGTGCCAGTAGTCCCCGGACAGGGGGCGGCTACAATCAGCCCCAGCATTTT. Its translation: CASSPRTGGGYNQPQHF.

The rearrangement uses TRBV9 and TRBJ2-7, with D possibly TRBD2 on 6 matching bases. This CDR3 comprises 13 residues. V was clipped by 1 base and J by 5 bases, with 10 bases between them. Germline CDR1 reads SGDLS; CDR2 reads YYNGEE. The CDR3 reads CASSVTPGDEQYF. The CDR3 DNA follows: TGTGCCAGCAGCGTAACTCCGGGGGACGAGCAGTACTTC.